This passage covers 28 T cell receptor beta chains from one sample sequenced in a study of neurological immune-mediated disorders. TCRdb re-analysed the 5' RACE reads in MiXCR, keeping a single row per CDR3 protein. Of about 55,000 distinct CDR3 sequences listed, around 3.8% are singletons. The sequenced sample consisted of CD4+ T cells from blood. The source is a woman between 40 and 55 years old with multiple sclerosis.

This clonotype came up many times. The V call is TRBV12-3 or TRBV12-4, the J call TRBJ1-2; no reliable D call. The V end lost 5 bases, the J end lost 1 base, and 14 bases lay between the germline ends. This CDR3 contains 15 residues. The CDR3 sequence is CASSPGGGLNYGYTF. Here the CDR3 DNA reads TGTGCCAGCAGTCCCGGCGGCGGCCTTAACTATGGCTACACCTTC.

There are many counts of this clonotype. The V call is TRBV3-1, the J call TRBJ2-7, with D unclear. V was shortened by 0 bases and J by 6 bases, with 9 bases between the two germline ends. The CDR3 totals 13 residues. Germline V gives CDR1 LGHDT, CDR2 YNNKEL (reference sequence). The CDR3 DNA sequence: TGTGCCAGCAGCCAAGATCGAGTAATCGAGCAGTACTTC. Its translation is CASSQDRVIEQYF.

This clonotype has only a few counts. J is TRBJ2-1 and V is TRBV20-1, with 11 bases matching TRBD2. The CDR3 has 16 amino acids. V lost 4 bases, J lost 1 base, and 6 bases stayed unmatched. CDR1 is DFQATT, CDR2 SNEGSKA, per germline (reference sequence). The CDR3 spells CSAIPGLAGSYNEQFF. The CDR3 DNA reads TGCAGTGCTATCCCTGGACTAGCGGGTTCCTACAATGAGCAGTTCTTC.

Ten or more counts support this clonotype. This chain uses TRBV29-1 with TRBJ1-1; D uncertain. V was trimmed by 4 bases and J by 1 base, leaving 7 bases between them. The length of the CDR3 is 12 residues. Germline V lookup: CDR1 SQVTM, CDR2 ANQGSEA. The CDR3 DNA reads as TGCAGCGTTGGACGGGGGAACACTGAAGCTTTCTTT. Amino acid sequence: CSVGRGNTEAFF.

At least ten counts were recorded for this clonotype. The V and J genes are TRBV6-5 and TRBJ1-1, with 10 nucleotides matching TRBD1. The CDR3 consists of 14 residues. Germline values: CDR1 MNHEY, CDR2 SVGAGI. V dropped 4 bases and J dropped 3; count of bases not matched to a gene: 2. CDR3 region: CASSSGTGDTEAFF. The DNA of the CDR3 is TGTGCCAGCAGTTCCGGGACAGGGGACACTGAAGCTTTCTTT.

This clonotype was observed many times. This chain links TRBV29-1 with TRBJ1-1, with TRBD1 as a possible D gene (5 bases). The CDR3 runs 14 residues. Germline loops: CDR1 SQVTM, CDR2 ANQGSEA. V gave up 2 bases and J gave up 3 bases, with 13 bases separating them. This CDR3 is CSVESAGSYTEAFF. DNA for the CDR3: TGCAGCGTTGAAAGTGCAGGGTCGTACACTGAAGCTTTCTTT.

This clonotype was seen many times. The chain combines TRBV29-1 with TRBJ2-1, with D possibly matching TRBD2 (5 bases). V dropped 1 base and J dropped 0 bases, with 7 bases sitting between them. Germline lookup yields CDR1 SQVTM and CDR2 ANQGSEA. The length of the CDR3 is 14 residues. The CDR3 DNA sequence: TGCAGCGTTGAAGGGACTCCCTCCTACAATGAGCAGTTCTTC. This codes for CSVEGTPSYNEQFF.

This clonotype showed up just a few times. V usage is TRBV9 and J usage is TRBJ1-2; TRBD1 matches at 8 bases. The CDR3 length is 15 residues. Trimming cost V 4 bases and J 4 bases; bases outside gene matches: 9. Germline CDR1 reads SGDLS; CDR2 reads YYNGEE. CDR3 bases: TGTGCCAGCAGCCGGACAGGGAAGGATGGCTATGGCTACACCTTC. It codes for CASSRTGKDGYGYTF.

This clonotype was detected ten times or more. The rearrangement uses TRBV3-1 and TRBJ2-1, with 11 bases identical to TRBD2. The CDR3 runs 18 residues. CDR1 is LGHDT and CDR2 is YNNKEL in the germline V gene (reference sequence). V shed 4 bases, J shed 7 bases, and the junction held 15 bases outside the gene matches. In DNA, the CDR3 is TGTGCCAGCAGCCGAAAAGGGATGCAGGTAGCGGGGGGGAATGAGCAGTTCTTC. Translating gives CASSRKGMQVAGGNEQFF.

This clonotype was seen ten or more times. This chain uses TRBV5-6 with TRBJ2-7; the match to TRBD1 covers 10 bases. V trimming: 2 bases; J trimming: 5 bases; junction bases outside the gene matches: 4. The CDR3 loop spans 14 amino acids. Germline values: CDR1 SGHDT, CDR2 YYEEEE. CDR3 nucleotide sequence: TGTGCCAGCAGCTTCGGGGACAGGGGTAACGAGCAGTACTTC. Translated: CASSFGDRGNEQYF. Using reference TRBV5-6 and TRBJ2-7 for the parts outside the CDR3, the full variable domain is DAGVTQSPTHLIKTRGQQVTLRCSPKSGHDTVSWYQQALGQGPQFIFQYYEEEERQRGNFPDRFSGHQFPNYSSELNVNALLLGDSALYLCASSFGDRGNEQYFGPGTRLTVT.

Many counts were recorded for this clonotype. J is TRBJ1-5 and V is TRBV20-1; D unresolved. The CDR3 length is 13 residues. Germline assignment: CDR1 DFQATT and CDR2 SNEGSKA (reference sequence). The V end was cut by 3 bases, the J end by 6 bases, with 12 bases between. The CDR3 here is CSAREGRGQPQHF. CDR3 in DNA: TGCAGTGCTAGGGAGGGTCGGGGTCAGCCCCAGCATTTT.

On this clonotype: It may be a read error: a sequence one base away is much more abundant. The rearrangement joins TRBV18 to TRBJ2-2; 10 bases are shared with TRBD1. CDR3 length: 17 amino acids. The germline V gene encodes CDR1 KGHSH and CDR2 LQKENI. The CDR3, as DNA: TGTGCCAGCTCACCAAATCCGGGACAGGGGAACACCAGGGAGCTGTTTTTT. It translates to CASSPNPGQGNTRELFF.

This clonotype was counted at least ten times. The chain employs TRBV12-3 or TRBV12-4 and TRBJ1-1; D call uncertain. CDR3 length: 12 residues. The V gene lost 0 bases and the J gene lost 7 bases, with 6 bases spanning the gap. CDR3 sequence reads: CASSLAGDEAFF. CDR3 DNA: TGTGCCAGCAGTTTAGCCGGTGATGAAGCTTTCTTT.

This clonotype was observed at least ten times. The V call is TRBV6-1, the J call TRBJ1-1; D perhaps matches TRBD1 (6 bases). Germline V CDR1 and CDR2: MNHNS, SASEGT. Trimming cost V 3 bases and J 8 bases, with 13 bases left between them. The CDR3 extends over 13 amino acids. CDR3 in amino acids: CASSEGHLTEAFF. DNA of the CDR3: TGTGCCAGCAGTGAGGGACATCTAACCGAAGCTTTCTTT.

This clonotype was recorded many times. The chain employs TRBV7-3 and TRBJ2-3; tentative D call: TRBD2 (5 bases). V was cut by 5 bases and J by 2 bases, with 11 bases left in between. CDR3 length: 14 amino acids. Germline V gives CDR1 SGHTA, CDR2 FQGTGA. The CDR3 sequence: CASSGGGNTDTQYF. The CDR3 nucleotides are TGTGCCAGCAGCGGTGGAGGAAACACAGATACGCAGTATTTT.

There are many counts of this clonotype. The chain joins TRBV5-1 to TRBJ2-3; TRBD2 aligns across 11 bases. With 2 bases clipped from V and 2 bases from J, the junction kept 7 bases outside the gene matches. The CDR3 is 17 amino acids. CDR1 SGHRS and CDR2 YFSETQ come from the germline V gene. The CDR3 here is CASSFEPSGGSTDTQYF. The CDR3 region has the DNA TGCGCCAGCAGCTTTGAACCTAGCGGGGGGTCCACAGATACGCAGTATTTT.

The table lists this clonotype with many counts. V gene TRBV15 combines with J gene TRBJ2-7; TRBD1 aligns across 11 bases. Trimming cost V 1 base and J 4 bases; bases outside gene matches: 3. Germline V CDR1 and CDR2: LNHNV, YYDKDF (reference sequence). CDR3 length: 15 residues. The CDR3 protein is CATSRGTGGIYEQYF. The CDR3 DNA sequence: TGTGCCACCAGCAGAGGGACAGGGGGCATATACGAGCAGTACTTC.

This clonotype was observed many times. In nucleotides, the CDR3 is TGTGCCAGCAGCCAAACAGGGGAACAGCCCCAGCATTTT. Protein sequence: CASSQTGEQPQHF. The chain employs TRBV11-2 and TRBJ1-5, with 7 bases lining up with TRBD1. V trimming: 5 bases; J trimming: 7 bases; junction bases outside the gene matches: 5. The CDR3 contains 13 residues. CDR1 SGHAT and CDR2 FQNNGV come from the germline V gene.

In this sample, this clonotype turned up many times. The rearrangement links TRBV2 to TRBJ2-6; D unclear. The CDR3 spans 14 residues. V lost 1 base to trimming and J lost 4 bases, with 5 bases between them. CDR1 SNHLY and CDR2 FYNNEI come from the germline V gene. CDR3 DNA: TGTGCCAGCAGTGAAGACTCCGGGGCCAACGTCCTGACTTTC. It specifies CASSEDSGANVLTF.

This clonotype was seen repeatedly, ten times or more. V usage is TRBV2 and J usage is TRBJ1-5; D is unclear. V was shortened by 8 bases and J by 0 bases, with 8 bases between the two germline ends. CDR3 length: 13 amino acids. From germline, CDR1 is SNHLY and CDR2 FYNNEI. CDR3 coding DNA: TGTGCCAGCGAGAGTAATAGCAATCAGCCCCAGCATTTT. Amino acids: CASESNSNQPQHF.

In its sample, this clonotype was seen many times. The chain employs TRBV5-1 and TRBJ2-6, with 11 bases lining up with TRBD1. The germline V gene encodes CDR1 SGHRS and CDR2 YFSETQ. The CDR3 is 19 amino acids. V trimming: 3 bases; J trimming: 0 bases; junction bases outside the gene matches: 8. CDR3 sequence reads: CASSYPPGTGGSGANVLTF. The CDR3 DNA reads TGCGCCAGCAGCTATCCACCAGGGACAGGGGGCTCTGGGGCCAACGTCCTGACTTTC.

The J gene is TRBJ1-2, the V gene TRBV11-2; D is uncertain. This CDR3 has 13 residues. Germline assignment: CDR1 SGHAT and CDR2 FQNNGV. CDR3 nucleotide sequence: TGTGTCCGCAGGCTCGGGCAGCGGTATGGCTACACCTTC. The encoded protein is CVRRLGQRYGYTF.

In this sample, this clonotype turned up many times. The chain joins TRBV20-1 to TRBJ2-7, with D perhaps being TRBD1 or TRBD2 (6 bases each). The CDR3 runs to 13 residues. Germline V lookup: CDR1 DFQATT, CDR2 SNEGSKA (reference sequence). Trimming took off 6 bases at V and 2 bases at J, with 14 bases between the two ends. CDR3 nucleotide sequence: TGCAGTGCCCAGGGGAGGTTGGCCTACGAGCAGTACTTC. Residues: CSAQGRLAYEQYF.

The CDR3 DNA sequence: TGTGCCAGCAGTTACCCCGACAGCTACCAGTACTTC. It yields the protein CASSYPDSYQYF. The chain is built from TRBV6-6 and TRBJ2-7; perhaps TRBD1 as D (5 bases). Germline values: CDR1 MNHNY, CDR2 SVGAGI (reference sequence). The length of the CDR3 is 12 residues. V lost 2 bases and J 10 bases, leaving 12 bases between the germline ends.

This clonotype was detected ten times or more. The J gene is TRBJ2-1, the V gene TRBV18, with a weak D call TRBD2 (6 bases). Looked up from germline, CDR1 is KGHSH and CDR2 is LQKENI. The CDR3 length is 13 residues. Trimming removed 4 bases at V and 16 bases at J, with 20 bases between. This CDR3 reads CASSHSRDSGIFF. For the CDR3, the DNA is TGTGCCAGCTCACATTCCAGGGATAGCGGCATATTCTTC.

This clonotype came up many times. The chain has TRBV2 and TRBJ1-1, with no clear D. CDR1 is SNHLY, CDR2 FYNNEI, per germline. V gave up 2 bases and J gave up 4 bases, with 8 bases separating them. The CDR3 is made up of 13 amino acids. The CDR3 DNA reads TGTGCCAGCAGTGAAAAACTCTTCACTGAAGCTTTCTTT. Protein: CASSEKLFTEAFF.

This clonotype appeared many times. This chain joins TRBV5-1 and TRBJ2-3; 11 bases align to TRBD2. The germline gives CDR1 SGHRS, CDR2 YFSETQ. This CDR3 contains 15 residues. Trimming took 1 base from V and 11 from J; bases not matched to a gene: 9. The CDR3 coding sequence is TGCGCCAGCAGCTTGACTAGCGGGGGACCTGCTGGGCAGTATTTT. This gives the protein CASSLTSGGPAGQYF.

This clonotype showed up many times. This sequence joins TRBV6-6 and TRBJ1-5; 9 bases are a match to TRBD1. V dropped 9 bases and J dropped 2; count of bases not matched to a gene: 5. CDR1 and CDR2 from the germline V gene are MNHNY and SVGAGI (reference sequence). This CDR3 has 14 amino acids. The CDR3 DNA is TGTGCCAGTGGGGACAGGGCCGGCAATCAGCCCCAGCATTTT. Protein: CASGDRAGNQPQHF.